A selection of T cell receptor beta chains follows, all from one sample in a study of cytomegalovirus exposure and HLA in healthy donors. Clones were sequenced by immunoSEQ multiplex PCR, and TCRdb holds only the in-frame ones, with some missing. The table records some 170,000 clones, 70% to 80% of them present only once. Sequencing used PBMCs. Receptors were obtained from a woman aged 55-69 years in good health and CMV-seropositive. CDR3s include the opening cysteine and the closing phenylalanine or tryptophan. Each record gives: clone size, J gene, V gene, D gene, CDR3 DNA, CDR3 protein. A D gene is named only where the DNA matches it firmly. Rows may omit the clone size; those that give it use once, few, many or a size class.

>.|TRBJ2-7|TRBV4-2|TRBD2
TGTGCCAGCAGCCAAGATCTATGGACTAGCGGGAGTTCCTACGAGCAGTACTTC
CASSQDLWTSGSSYEQYF
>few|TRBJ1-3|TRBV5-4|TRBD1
TGTGCCAGCAGCTACGGACAGGGGTACTCTGGAAACACCATATATTTT
CASSYGQGYSGNTIYF
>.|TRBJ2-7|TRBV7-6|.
TGTGCCAGCAGCTTAGGGCAGGGAGGGCAGTACTTC
CASSLGQGGQYF
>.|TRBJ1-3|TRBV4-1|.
TGCGCCAGCAACCTAGGCCCCGGAAACACCATATATTTT
CASNLGPGNTIYF
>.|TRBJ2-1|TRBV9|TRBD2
TGTGCCAGCAGCGTCTTGAGCGGGAGGGCCCCCAATGAGCAATTCTTC
CASSVLSGRAPNEQFF
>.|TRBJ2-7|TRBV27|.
TGTGCCAGCAGGCGGACAGCCACCTACGAGCAGTACTTC
CASRRTATYEQYF
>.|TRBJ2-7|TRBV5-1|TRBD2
TGCGCCAGCAGCTTGGAGAGGCTAGCGGGTTACGAGCAGTACTTC
CASSLERLAGYEQYF
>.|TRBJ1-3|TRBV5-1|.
TGCGCCAGCAGCTTGGGTCGGACACCGGACCTTACACCCTCTGGAAACACCATATATTTT
CASSLGRTPDLTPSGNTIYF
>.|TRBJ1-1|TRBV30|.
TGTGCCTGGAGTGCTGAGGATTTGAACACTGAAGCTTTCTTT
CAWSAEDLNTEAFF
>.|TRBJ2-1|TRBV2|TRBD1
TGTGCCAGCACAACCCTGGGACAGACTGCATTGGTCTTC
CASTTLGQTALVF
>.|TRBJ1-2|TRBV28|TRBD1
TGTGCCAGCAGTTCTTTCTCAGGGGGCTCGTACTATGGCTACACCTTC
CASSSFSGGSYYGYTF
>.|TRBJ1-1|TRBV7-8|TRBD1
TGTGCCAGCAGCTTAGAAACGCAGGGGGCGCGGACTGAAGCTTTCTTT
CASSLETQGARTEAFF
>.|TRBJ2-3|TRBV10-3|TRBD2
TGTGCCATCAGTGACCCCTCGGGGGGGGTCGATACGCAGTATTTT
CAISDPSGGVDTQYF
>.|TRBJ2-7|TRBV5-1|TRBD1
TGCGCCAGCAGCTTGAATGGACAGGGCCCCTACGAGCAGTACTTC
CASSLNGQGPYEQYF
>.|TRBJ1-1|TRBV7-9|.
TGTGCCAGCAGCTTATCACAGGGTGAAGCTTTCTTT
CASSLSQGEAFF
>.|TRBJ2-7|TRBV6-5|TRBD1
TGTGCCAGCAGTTCCGGACAGGGGATGGGAAACGAGCAGTACTTC
CASSSGQGMGNEQYF
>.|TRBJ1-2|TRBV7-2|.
TGTGCCAGCAGCTTAGGCTTCGGGACATACAACTATGGCTACACCTTC
CASSLGFGTYNYGYTF
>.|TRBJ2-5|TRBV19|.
TGTGCCAGTAGTATCGGCCAAGAGACCCAGTACTTC
CASSIGQETQYF
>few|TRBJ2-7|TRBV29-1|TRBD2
TGCAGCGCCGGGGGGGGCTTTGAGCAGTACTTC
CSAGGGFEQYF
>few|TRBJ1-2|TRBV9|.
TGTGCCAGCAGCGTAGTCGAGGGTAGCTATGGCTACACCTTC
CASSVVEGSYGYTF
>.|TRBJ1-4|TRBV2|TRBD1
TGTGCCAGCACCTTGACAGGGTCTGAAAAACTGTTTTTT
CASTLTGSEKLFF
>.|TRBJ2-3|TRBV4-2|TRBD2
TGTGCCAGCAGCTATTTGGGGAGGGGCGGCACAGATACGCAGTATTTT
CASSYLGRGGTDTQYF
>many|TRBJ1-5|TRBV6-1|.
TGTGCCACTAGGACTCTAGATAGCAATCAGCCCCAGCATTTT
CATRTLDSNQPQHF
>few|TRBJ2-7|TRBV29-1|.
TGCAGCGCAACCACAAGCGCTTCCTCCTACGAGCAGTACTTC
CSATTSASSYEQYF
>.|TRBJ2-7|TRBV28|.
TGTGCCAGCAGTCCCGGCTCCTACGAGCAGTACTTC
CASSPGSYEQYF
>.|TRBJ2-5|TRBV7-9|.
TGTGCCAGCAGCTTATATACAGCAGAGACCCAGTACTTC
CASSLYTAETQYF
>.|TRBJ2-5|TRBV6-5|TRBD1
TGTGCCAGCCCCCTGGACAGGGAAGAGACCCAGTACTTC
CASPLDREETQYF
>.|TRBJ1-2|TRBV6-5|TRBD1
TGTGCCAGCAGTCCTAGGGGGCGCGATGGCTACACCTTC
CASSPRGRDGYTF
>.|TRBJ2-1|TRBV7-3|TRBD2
TGTGCCAGCAGCTTACCTGGGAGCGGGAATTACAATGAGCAGTTCTTC
CASSLPGSGNYNEQFF
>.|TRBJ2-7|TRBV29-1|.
TGCAGCGTAAGCGAACAGGGCAGAGGCGAGCAGTACTTC
CSVSEQGRGEQYF
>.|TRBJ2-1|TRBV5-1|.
TGCGCCAGCAGCTTCTTCGACAATGAGCAGTTCTTC
CASSFFDNEQFF
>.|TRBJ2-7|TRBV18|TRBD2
TGTGCCAGCTCACCACGGGAGGGAAACGAGCAGTACTTC
CASSPREGNEQYF
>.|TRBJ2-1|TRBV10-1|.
TGCGCCAGCAGGGATAAGACAGAGGGGGTTGAGGTCTCCTACAATGAGCAGTTCTTC
CASRDKTEGVEVSYNEQFF
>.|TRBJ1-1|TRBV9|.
TGTGCCAGCAGCGTAGATAGTGGCACTGAAGCTTTCTTT
CASSVDSGTEAFF
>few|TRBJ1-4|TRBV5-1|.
TGCGCCAGCAGCTTAGGCCGGCGGGCTAATGAAAAACTGTTTTTT
CASSLGRRANEKLFF
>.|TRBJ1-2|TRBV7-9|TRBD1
TGTGCCAGCAGCTCCAGGACAGGGGGCCCTAACTATGGCTACACCTTC
CASSSRTGGPNYGYTF
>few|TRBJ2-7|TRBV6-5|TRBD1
TGTGCCAGCAACCGGGACAGGGATGCCGAGCAGTACTTC
CASNRDRDAEQYF
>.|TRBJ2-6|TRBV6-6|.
TGTGCCAGCAGTCCTTACTCTGGGGCCAACGTCCTGACTTTC
CASSPYSGANVLTF
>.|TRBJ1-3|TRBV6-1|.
TGTGCCAGCAGTGAGCGAGACACCATATATTTT
CASSERDTIYF
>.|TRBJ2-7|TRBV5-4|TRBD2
TGTGCCAGCAGCTCAGCCAGCGGGAGCCTCGGCGAGCAGTACTTC
CASSSASGSLGEQYF
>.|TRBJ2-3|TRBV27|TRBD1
TGTGCCAGCAGTTCGCGACAGGGGGCGATCACAGATACGCAGTATTTT
CASSSRQGAITDTQYF
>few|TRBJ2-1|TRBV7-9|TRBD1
TGTGCCAGCAGCTTAGAGTATGGGACAGGGGCCTACAATGAGCAGTTCTTC
CASSLEYGTGAYNEQFF
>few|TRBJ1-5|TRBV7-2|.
TGTGCCAGCAGCACACAGGGTAATCAGCCCCAGCATTTT
CASSTQGNQPQHF
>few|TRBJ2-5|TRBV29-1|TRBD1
TGCAGCGTAGCACAGGGGGCGGGGGAGACCCAGTACTTC
CSVAQGAGETQYF
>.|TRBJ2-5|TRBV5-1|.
TGCGCCAGCAGCTTGGCCCAGATAAAAGAGACCCAGTACTTC
CASSLAQIKETQYF
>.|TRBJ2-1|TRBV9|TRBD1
TGTGCCAGCAGCGTAGACGGGACAGGGGGAAATGAGCAGTTCTTC
CASSVDGTGGNEQFF
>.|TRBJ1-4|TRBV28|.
TGTGCCAGCTTAATGAATGAAAAACTGTTTTTT
CASLMNEKLFF
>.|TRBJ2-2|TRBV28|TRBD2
TGTGCCAGCAGTCCCGGGGGGTCAGGTGGTGACGGGGAGCTGTTTTTT
CASSPGGSGGDGELFF
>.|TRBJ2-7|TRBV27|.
TGTGCCAGCAGTCCAGGACAGAGCTGGGAGCAGTACTTC
CASSPGQSWEQYF
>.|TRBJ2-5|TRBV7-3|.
TGTGCCAGCAGCTTAGGGGCAGAGACCCAGTACTTC
CASSLGAETQYF
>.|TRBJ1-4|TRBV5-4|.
TGTGCCAGCAGCTTCGGGCAGGGCGGAGAAAAACTGTTTTTT
CASSFGQGGEKLFF
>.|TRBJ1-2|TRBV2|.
TGTGCCAGCATAGGGTCGCGGGGGAGAGGCTACACCTTC
CASIGSRGRGYTF